The T cell receptor (beta chain) under discussion was sequenced for a study of T cell responses to AZD1222 COVID-19 vaccine. The ends were cut back, 6 bases at V and 2 bases at J, with 18 bases in the middle. The CDR3 covers 16 residues. Germline V lookup: CDR1 MNHEY, CDR2 SMNVEV (reference sequence). The data were produced by immunoSEQ multiplex PCR, yet TCRdb's version contains in-frame clones alone and is incomplete. The sample includes about 150,000 clones, 90% to 95% seen only once; the top ten take around 3.8%. This clone has just one count. Sample: peripheral blood, taken 28 days after the second AZD1222 dose. The clonotype comes from an adult who received the AZD1222 COVID-19 vaccine. The rearrangement links TRBV27 to TRBJ2-3, with D perhaps assigned TRBD1 or TRBD2 (5 bases each). CDR3 DNA: TGTGCCAGCAGGGGGACCTTAGGGCGTGCCACAGATACGCAGTATTTT. It specifies CASRGTLGRATDTQYF.